This passage covers 14 T cell receptor beta chains from one sample sequenced in a study of blood T cell repertoires in COVID-19. The table came from immunoSEQ multiplex PCR; TCRdb's copy has only in-frame clones and leaves some out. The repertoire holds approximately 260,000 clones, approximately 84% seen once, with 3.4% in the top ten. The source material was PBMCs or T cells enriched from blood (not recorded which). These receptor sequences come from a man aged 45-65 years who had recovered from COVID-19.

Only one count was recorded for this clone. The gene calls are TRBV19 and TRBJ2-7, with 8 bases that match TRBD1. CDR3 size: 11 residues. V lost 8 bases to trimming and J lost 3 bases; unmatched junction nucleotides: 0. Germline V gene lookup returns CDR1 LNHDA and CDR2 SQIVND (reference sequence). CDR3 sequence (DNA): TGTGCCAGTGGACAGGGCTACGAGCAGTACTTC. Amino acids: CASGQGYEQYF.

This clone appeared once. The genes are TRBV19 and TRBJ2-7; the D is unclear. The V and J ends lost 1 base and 5 bases respectively, with 9 bases between them. This CDR3 contains 13 residues. CDR1 and CDR2 from the germline V gene are LNHDA and SQIVND (reference sequence). The CDR3 region has the DNA TGTGCCAGTAGTATAGCGGTGTATGACGAGCAGTACTTC. This gives the protein CASSIAVYDEQYF.

Concerning this clone itself: Its ends do not fully match the called genes, so a read error is possible. This chain connects TRBV4-1 to TRBJ1-1; the D is unclear. The V gene's germline CDR1 is MGHRA and CDR2 YSYEKL. This CDR3 contains 15 residues. The CDR3: CASSQARRENTEAFF. The CDR3 DNA follows: TGCGCCAGCAGCCAAGCCCGACGGGAGAACACTGAGGCTTTCTTT.

This chain links TRBV6-1 with TRBJ1-5; tentatively, D is TRBD1 (5 bases). With 3 bases removed from V and 2 bases from J, the gap between germline ends came to 5 bases. CDR1 is MNHNS and CDR2 is SASEGT in the germline V gene. This CDR3 region has 13 residues. The CDR3 DNA sequence: TGTGCCAGCAGTGACAGGGGCAATCAGCCCCAGCATTTT. It yields the protein CASSDRGNQPQHF.

The gene calls are TRBV3-1 (or the pseudogene TRBV3-2) and TRBJ1-6; possible D gene TRBD1, 5 bases. Germline CDR1 LGHDT, CDR2 YNNKEL (reference sequence). The CDR3 consists of 16 residues. V shed 1 base and J shed 3 bases, with 10 bases lying between them. Written as DNA, the CDR3 is TGTGCCAGCAGCCAAGGCAGGGCTTTCTATAATTCACCCCTCCACTTT. Encoded protein: CASSQGRAFYNSPLHF.

CDR3 region: CASSPGGGAETQYF. CDR3 bases: TGCGCCAGCAGTCCTGGGGGGGGCGCGGAGACCCAGTACTTC. V and J are TRBV5-1 and TRBJ2-5; possible D gene TRBD2, 7 bases. CDR1 and CDR2 (germline): SGHRS, YFSETQ. The CDR3 has 14 residues. The V end was cut by 5 bases, the J end by 5 bases, with 16 bases between.

This chain's CDR3 is CARSISGQGPYEQYF. The CDR3 coding sequence is TGTGCCAGAAGCATTTCCGGACAGGGACCCTACGAGCAGTACTTC. The chain recombines TRBV5-3 with TRBJ2-7; TRBD1 matches at 8 bases. TRBV5-3 is designated an ORF whose function remains uncertain. This CDR3 is 15 amino acids long. The V and J ends lost 4 bases and 2 bases, in that order; junction bases with no gene match: 8.

The chain is built from TRBV30 and TRBJ2-5; 10 bases are a match to TRBD2. Per germline, CDR1 GTSNPN and CDR2 SVGIG (reference sequence). This CDR3 is 14 amino acids long. With V trimmed by 8 bases and J by 4 bases, 10 bases remained unmatched. The CDR3 nucleotides read TGTGCCACGGGCCCGCCTAGCGGGGGAGAGACCCAGTACTTC. Amino acids: CATGPPSGGETQYF.

The chain has TRBV7-8 and TRBJ2-2; perhaps TRBD2 as D (7 bases). CDR1 is SGHVS, CDR2 FQNEAQ, per germline. Trimming removed 6 bases from V and 7 bases from J, with 21 bases in between. The CDR3 loop spans 16 amino acids. Here the CDR3 reads CASRAATGGRGGELFF. The CDR3 nucleotides read TGTGCCAGCAGGGCAGCGACGGGGGGCCGGGGCGGGGAGCTGTTTTTT.

This chain links TRBV29-1 with TRBJ2-5; 12 bases map to TRBD1. CDR1 and CDR2 (germline): SQVTM, ANQGSEA. The CDR3 covers 15 residues. V trimming: 3 bases; J trimming: 4 bases; junction bases outside the gene matches: 6. CDR3 nucleotide sequence: TGCAGCGTTGAGGGCGGGACAGGGGGCAGAGAGACCCAGTACTTC. It is translated as CSVEGGTGGRETQYF.

This clone came up once. The chain links TRBV28 to TRBJ2-4; no definite D call. The CDR3 is made up of 11 amino acids. Per the germline V gene, CDR1 is MDHEN and CDR2 is SYDVKM. Deletions cut 8 bases from V and 8 bases from J, with 10 bases between. The DNA of the CDR3 is TGTGCCAGCTACACCTCGCACATTCAGTACTTC. It codes for CASYTSHIQYF.

The chain combines TRBV12-5 with TRBJ2-5, with TRBD2 matching 12 bases. V dropped 0 bases and J dropped 2; count of bases not matched to a gene: 4. Germline lookup yields CDR1 LGHNT and CDR2 FRNRAP. The CDR3 totals 17 residues. CDR3 amino acids: CASGLVLAGGGQETQYF. The CDR3 bases are TGTGCTAGTGGTTTGGTACTAGCGGGGGGAGGGCAAGAGACCCAGTACTTC.

This clone appeared once. V and J are TRBV3-1 (or the pseudogene TRBV3-2) and TRBJ1-5, with D perhaps TRBD1 (5 bases). CDR1 is LGHDT and CDR2 is YNNKEL in the germline V gene (reference sequence). CDR3 length: 15 amino acids. V was clipped by 1 base and J by 7 bases, with 14 bases between them. The CDR3 spells CASSQGGGAGQPQHF. The CDR3 region has the DNA TGTGCCAGCAGCCAAGGGGGCGGGGCCGGCCAGCCCCAGCATTTT.

The CDR3 spells CASSSKLAGVEQYF. The CDR3 coding sequence is TGTGCCAGCAGCTCCAAACTAGCGGGGGTGGAGCAGTACTTC. The chain employs TRBV11-2 and TRBJ2-7; TRBD2 matches 11 bases. The germline V gene has CDR1 SGHAT and CDR2 FQNNGV. The ends lost 4 bases at V and 7 bases at J; junction bases unmatched: 6. The CDR3 totals 14 residues.